Listed here is a single T cell receptor beta chain. Cryopreserved PBMCs yielded roughly 2.1 micrograms of genomic DNA for TCR beta libraries. Libraries were prepared by immunoSEQ multiplex PCR; TCRdb keeps only in-frame clonotypes and omits some of them. The sample consists of 150,000 to 200,000 clones, around nine tenths of them appearing once. Trimming removed 8 bases from V and 3 bases from J, with 11 bases in between. Germline V CDR1 and CDR2: LNHDA, SQIVND (reference sequence). The CDR3 is made up of 13 amino acids. The data stem from a study of cytotoxic CD8 clonotypes in ibrutinib-treated CLL. Study information: Samples had a mean of around 280,000 productive templates and about 93,000 productive rearrangements.

J is TRBJ1-5 and V is TRBV19; D is possibly TRBD1 (5 bases). The clonotype was recovered from a human donor with chronic lymphocytic leukemia. The sequenced sample was PBMCs, obtained at disease progression, from a patient treated with ibrutinib. CDR3 DNA sequence: TGTGCCAGTTTAGACAGACTCAATCAGCCCCAGCATTTT. It codes for CASLDRLNQPQHF.